Sequencing of this TCR beta chain was carried out in a study of blood T cells in healthy people across ages. Regarding the study as a whole: Long-lived donors carried more naive CD4+ cells and greater diversity than aged donors. It was found that TCR beta diversity correlated strongly with the percentage of naive T cells.

Of note for this clonotype: Its specificity is not known.

CDR1 is SGDLS and CDR2 is YYNGEE in the germline V gene. CDR3 size: 17 residues. Losses at the gene ends were 2 bases for V and 9 bases for J; bases not matched to a gene: 8. Combining a sample-barcoded 5' primer with a J-beta primer mix, a second PCR ran for about 6 to 11 cycles. The template-switch adaptor was a 5' adaptor with 12 random nucleotides. It tagged each cDNA molecule. TCRdb analysed the 5' RACE reads with MiXCR anew, one entry per CDR3 protein. This table holds about 1,500,000 distinct CDR3 sequences, approximately 28% found once. The clonotype was recovered from a woman aged 30 to 39 in good health. The J gene is TRBJ2-1, the V gene TRBV9; 16 positions match TRBD2. Sequenced material: blood. The CDR3: CASSVGGLAGGQGEQFF. CDR3 DNA sequence: TGTGCCAGCAGCGTGGGGGGACTAGCGGGGGGGCAGGGTGAGCAGTTCTTC.